These 6 T cell receptor beta chains were all obtained from the same sample, sequenced in a study of T cell responses to AZD1222 COVID-19 vaccine. Measured with immunoSEQ multiplex PCR; TCRdb has only the in-frame clones, and not every one. The sample has approximately 140,000 clones, 85% to 90% seen once; the top ten hold approximately 6%. Specimen: peripheral blood, collected on day 0 of AZD1222 vaccination. The source of these receptors is an adult in good health.

CDR3 in amino acids: CASSEPPDGREQYF. The CDR3 region has the DNA TGTGCCAGCAGTGAACCGCCGGACGGCCGGGAGCAGTACTTC. V usage is TRBV6-1 and J usage is TRBJ2-7; no reliable D call. CDR3 length: 14 residues. In germline, CDR1 is MNHNS, CDR2 SASEGT. The V and J ends lost 2 bases and 7 bases respectively, with 15 bases between them.

V is TRBV27 and J is TRBJ1-5; D is undetermined. Deletions cut 5 bases from V and 0 bases from J, with 8 bases between. Germline CDR1 and CDR2: MNHEY and SMNVEV (reference sequence). The CDR3 loop spans 14 amino acids. CDR3 loop: CASSQGSSNQPQHF. For the CDR3, the DNA is TGTGCCAGCAGTCAAGGCTCTAGCAATCAGCCCCAGCATTTT.

The chain uses TRBV5-1 and TRBJ2-1; D remains ambiguous. Germline CDR1 and CDR2: SGHRS and YFSETQ. The ends were cut back, 0 bases at V and 6 bases at J, with 7 bases in the middle. CDR3 length: 13 amino acids. This CDR3 is CASSLGVANEQFF. As DNA, the CDR3 is TGCGCCAGCAGCTTGGGAGTAGCCAATGAGCAGTTCTTC.

The chain is built from TRBV9 and TRBJ2-1; 9 bases align to TRBD1. Germline-derived CDR1 and CDR2 are SGDLS and YYNGEE. The CDR3 covers 14 residues. J lost 8 bases, V lost 2 bases, and 5 bases had no gene match. For the CDR3, the DNA is TGTGCCAGCAGCGTTTGGGACAGGGCGGATGAGCAGTTCTTC. Its translation is CASSVWDRADEQFF.

This chain joins TRBV2 and TRBJ1-1, with TRBD1 as a possible D gene (5 bases). From germline, CDR1 is SNHLY and CDR2 FYNNEI. V was shortened by 5 bases and J by 5 bases, with 15 bases between the two germline ends. CDR3 length: 14 residues. The CDR3 nucleotides are TGTGCCAGCAGTTTAAAGGTCGGGGGAACTGAAGCTTTCTTT. Translated, it gives CASSLKVGGTEAFF.

The chain employs TRBV13 and TRBJ2-7; D is unclear. V lost 0 bases and J 13 bases, leaving 13 bases between the germline ends. The germline gives CDR1 PRHDT, CDR2 FYEKMQ (reference sequence). The CDR3 is made up of 12 amino acids. CDR3 coding DNA: TGTGCCAGCAGCTTAGGAACGACACTCCCCTACTTC. Amino acids: CASSLGTTLPYF.